This TCR beta chain was profiled in a study of cytomegalovirus exposure and HLA in healthy donors. In germline, CDR1 is LNHDA, CDR2 SQIVND (reference sequence). The trim removed 5 bases at V and 9 bases at J, leaving 3 bases unmatched. The CDR3 spans 13 residues. Primers for the PCR totalled 60 Vbeta and 13 Jbeta. Sequenced by immunoSEQ multiplex PCR; TCRdb stores in-frame clones only, minus some. Of some 200,000 clones in the sample, around 74% were seen once. The clonotype originates from a female donor in good health and CMV-seronegative. The sample was PBMCs. The rearrangement uses TRBV19 and TRBJ2-1, with TRBD2 matching 11 bases. The CDR3 region is CASSGLAGVEQFF. The CDR3 coding sequence is TGTGCCAGTAGTGGACTAGCGGGCGTTGAGCAGTTCTTC. The entire variable domain, with the rest obtained from reference TRBV19 and TRBJ2-1, is as follows: DGGITQSPKYLFRKEGQNVTLSCEQNLNHDAMYWYRQDPGQGLRLIYYSQIVNDFQKGDIAEGYSVSREKKESFPLTVTSAQKNPTAFYLCASSGLAGVEQFFGPGTRLTVL.